Listed below are T cell receptor beta chains from one sample, sequenced in a study of PD-1 blockade in classical Hodgkin lymphoma. Using immunoSEQ multiplex PCR, the repertoire was profiled, and TCRdb retains in-frame clones only, with some absent. The sample has over 25,000 clones, approximately 70% seen once. This specimen was peripheral blood mononuclear cells (PBMCs), taken before the second cycle of nivolumab. Every receptor here comes from a human donor with classical Hodgkin lymphoma. Each CDR3 is given with its conserved first and last residue. The D gene is left open where the match is weak. Rows may omit the clone size; those that give it use once, few, many or a size class.

cdr3_nt cdr3_aa v_call clone_size j_call d_call
TGTGCCAGTAGTATTGGTGATTTTGGCACTGAAGCTTTCTTT CASSIGDFGTEAFF TRBV19 . TRBJ1-1 .
TGTGCCAGCAGCACAGGACAGGGAAGACAGAACACTGAAGCTTTCTTT CASSTGQGRQNTEAFF TRBV6-6 . TRBJ1-1 TRBD1
TGTGCCAGTAGCACAGGCCAAGGGGACACTGAAGCTTTCTTT CASSTGQGDTEAFF TRBV19 . TRBJ1-1 .
TGTGCCAGCACGCGACAGGGTATCAATCAGCCCCAGCATTTT CASTRQGINQPQHF TRBV2 . TRBJ1-5 TRBD1
TGTGCCAGTAGTGAACAGGGTAGGATCGGAAAACTGTTTTTT CASSEQGRIGKLFF TRBV19 . TRBJ1-4 .
TGTGCCAGCAGCTTCCGGACTAGCGGCACAGATACGCAGTATTTT CASSFRTSGTDTQYF TRBV7-2 . TRBJ2-3 TRBD2
TGTGCCAGCAGGTCCGCTCCCCTCGACGTCCTGACTTTC CASRSAPLDVLTF TRBV6-6 once TRBJ2-6 .
TGCGCCAGCAGCTTGGTCGCAGGGTCGGGTGGCTACACCTTC CASSLVAGSGGYTF TRBV5-1 . TRBJ1-2 .
TGTGCCAGCAGCCGCTCTAGGAGCAATCAGCCCCAGCATTTT CASSRSRSNQPQHF TRBV5-8 few TRBJ1-5 .
TGTGCCAGCAGCGTAGGTACGGAGACAAATCAGCCCCAGCATTTT CASSVGTETNQPQHF TRBV9 . TRBJ1-5 .
TGTGCCAGTAGTGAGAACAGGGCCACGAACACTGAAGCTTTCTTT CASSENRATNTEAFF TRBV19 few TRBJ1-1 .
TGTGCCAGCAACCCTCTCGGACAGGCGAATTCACCCCTCCACTTT CASNPLGQANSPLHF TRBV28 . TRBJ1-6 TRBD1
TGCGCCAGCAGCCAAGCCGGGGGGGTGGCCTACGAGCAGTACTTC CASSQAGGVAYEQYF TRBV4-3 . TRBJ2-7 TRBD2
TGCGCCAGCAGCCAAGTACTGACAGGGGGCACAGATACGCAGTATTTT CASSQVLTGGTDTQYF TRBV4-3 . TRBJ2-3 TRBD1
TGTGCCAGCAGCTGGGACAGCCTCGTTAGAAATTCACCCCTCCACTTT CASSWDSLVRNSPLHF TRBV11-2 once TRBJ1-6 TRBD1
TGTGCCAGCAGCTTAGAGCGCAACACCGGGGAGCTGTTTTTT CASSLERNTGELFF TRBV7-2 . TRBJ2-2 .
TGCGCCAGTAGAGAGGCAGGGGAGGAAACGCAGTATTTT CASREAGEETQYF TRBV4-1 . TRBJ2-3 .
TGTGCCAGCAGTGTGACAGGGGCCGCCTATGGCTACACCTTC CASSVTGAAYGYTF TRBV28 . TRBJ1-2 TRBD1
TGTGCCAGCAGGGTAAACAGGAACACTGAAGCTTTCTTT CASRVNRNTEAFF TRBV2 few TRBJ1-1 .
TGTGCCAGCAGCCAAGCCTCGGAGGACAGGCTCTATCAGCCCCAGCATTTT CASSQASEDRLYQPQHF TRBV4-2 . TRBJ1-5 TRBD1